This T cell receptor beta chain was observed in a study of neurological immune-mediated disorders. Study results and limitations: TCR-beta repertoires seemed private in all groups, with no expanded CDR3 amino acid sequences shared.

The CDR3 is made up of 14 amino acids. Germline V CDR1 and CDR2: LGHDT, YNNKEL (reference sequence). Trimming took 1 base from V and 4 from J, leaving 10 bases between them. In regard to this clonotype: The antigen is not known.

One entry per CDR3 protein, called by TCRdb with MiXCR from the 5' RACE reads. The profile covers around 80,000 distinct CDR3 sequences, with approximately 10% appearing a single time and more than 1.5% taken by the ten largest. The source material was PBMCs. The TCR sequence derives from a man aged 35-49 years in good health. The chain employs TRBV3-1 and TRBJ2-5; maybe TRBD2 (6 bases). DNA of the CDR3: TGTGCCAGCAGCCAAGTCCCCGGGAGAGAGACCCAGTACTTC. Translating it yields CASSQVPGRETQYF.